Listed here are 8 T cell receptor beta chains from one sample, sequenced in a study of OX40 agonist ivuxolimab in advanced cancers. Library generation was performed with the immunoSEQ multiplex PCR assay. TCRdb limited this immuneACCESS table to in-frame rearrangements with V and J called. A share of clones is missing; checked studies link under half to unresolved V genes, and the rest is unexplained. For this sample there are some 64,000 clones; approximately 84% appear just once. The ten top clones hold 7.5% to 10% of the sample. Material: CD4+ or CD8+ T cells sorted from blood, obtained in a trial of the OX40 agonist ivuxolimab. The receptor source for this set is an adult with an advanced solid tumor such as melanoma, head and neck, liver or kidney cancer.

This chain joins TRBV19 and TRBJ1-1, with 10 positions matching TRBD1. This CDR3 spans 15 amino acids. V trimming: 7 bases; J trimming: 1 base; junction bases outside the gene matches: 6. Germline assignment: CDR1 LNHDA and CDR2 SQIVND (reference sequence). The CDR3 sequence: CASTRTGGSNTEAFF. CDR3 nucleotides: TGTGCCAGTACCCGGACAGGGGGTTCGAACACTGAAGCTTTCTTT.

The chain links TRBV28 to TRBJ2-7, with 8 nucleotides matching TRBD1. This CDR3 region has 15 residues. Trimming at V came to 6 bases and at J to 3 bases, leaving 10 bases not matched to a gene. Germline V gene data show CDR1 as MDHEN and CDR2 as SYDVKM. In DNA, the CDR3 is TGTGCCAGCAGCCCCCCCGGGACAGGACGCTACGAGCAGTACTTC. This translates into CASSPPGTGRYEQYF.

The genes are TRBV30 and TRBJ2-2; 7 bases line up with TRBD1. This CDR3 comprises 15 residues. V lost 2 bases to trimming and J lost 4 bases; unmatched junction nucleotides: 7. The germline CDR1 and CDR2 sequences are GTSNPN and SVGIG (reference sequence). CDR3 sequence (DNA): TGTGCCTGGAGTAACAGGGGATTGCCCACCGGGGAGCTGTTTTTT. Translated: CAWSNRGLPTGELFF. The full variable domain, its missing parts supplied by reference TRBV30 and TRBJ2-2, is SQTIHQWPATLVQPVGSPLSLECTVEGTSNPNLYWYRQAAGRGLQLLFYSVGIGQISSEVPQNLSASRPQDRQFILSSKKLLLSDSGFYLCAWSNRGLPTGELFFGEGSRLTVL.

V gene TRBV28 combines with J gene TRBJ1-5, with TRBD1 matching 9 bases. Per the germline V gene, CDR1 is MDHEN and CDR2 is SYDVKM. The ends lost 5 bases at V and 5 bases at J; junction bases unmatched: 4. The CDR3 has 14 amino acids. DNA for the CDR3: TGTGCCAGCAGTCCGACAGGGGGGGATCAGCCCCAGCATTTT. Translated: CASSPTGGDQPQHF.

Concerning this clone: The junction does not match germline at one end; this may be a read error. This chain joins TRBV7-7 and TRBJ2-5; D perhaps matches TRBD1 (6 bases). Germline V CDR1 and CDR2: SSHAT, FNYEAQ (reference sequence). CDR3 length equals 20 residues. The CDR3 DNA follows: TGTGCTAGCAGCTTAGCGTCGGGTACTAGGGAGCTGGGGGCCCAAGAGACCCAGTACTTC. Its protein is CASSLASGTRELGAQETQYF.

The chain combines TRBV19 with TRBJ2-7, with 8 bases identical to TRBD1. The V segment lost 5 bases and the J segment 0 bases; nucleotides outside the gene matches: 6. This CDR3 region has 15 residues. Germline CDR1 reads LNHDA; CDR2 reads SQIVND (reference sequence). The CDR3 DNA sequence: TGTGCCAGTAGTTGGACAGGGTGGAGCTCCTACGAGCAGTACTTC. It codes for CASSWTGWSSYEQYF. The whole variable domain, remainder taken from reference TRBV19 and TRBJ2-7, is DGGITQSPKYLFRKEGQNVTLSCEQNLNHDAMYWYRQDPGQGLRLIYYSQIVNDFQKGDIAEGYSVSREKKESFPLTVTSAQKNPTAFYLCASSWTGWSSYEQYFGPGTRLTVT.

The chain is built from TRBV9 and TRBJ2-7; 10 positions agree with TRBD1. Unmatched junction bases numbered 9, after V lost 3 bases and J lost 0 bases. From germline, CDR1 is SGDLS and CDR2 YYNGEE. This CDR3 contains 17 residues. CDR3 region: CASSDPGQGSNSYEQYF. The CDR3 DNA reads TGTGCCAGCAGCGACCCGGGACAGGGGTCCAACTCCTACGAGCAGTACTTC. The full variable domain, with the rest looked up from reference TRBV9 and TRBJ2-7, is DSGVTQTPKHLITATGQRVTLRCSPRSGDLSVYWYQQSLDQGLQFLIQYYNGEERAKGNILERFSAQQFPDLHSELNLSSLELGDSALYFCASSDPGQGSNSYEQYFGPGTRLTVT.

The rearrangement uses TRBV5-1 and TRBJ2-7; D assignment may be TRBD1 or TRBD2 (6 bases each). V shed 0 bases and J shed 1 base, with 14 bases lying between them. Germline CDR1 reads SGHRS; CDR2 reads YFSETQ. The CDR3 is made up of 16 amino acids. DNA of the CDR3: TGCGCCAGCAGCTTGGCCCTAACAGGGAGGTCCTACGAGCAGTACTTC. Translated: CASSLALTGRSYEQYF.